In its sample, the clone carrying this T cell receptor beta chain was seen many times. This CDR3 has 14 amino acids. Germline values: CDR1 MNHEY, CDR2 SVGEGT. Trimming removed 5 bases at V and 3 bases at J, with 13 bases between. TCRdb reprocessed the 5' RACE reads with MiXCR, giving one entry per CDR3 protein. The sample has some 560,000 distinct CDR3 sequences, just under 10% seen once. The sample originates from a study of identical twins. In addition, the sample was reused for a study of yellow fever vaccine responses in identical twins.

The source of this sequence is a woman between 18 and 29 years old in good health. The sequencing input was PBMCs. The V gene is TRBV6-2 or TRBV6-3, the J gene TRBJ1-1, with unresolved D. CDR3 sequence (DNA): TGTGCCAGCAGTACCCGGATCGGCGACACTGAAGCTTTCTTT. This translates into CASSTRIGDTEAFF.